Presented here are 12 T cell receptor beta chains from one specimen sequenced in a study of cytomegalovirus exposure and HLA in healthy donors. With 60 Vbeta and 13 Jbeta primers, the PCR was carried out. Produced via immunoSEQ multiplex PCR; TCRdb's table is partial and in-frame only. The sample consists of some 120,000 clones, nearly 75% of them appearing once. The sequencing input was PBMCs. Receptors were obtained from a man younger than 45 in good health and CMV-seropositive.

CDR3 DNA sequence: TGTGCCAGCAGTGACTCGAAACAGGGGGGAGTAGCTTTCTTT. Protein product: CASSDSKQGGVAFF. The J gene is TRBJ1-1, the V gene TRBV6-4; 8 bases map to TRBD1. V gave up 0 bases and J gave up 10 bases; unmatched junction bases: 7. The CDR3 runs to 14 residues. The germline gives CDR1 MRHNA, CDR2 SNTAGT.

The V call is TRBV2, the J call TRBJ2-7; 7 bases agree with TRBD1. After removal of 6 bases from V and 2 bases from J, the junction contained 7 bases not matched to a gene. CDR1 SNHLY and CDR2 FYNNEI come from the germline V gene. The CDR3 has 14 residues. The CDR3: CASRETGSAYEQYF. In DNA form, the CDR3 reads TGTGCCAGCAGGGAGACAGGGAGTGCCTACGAGCAGTACTTC.

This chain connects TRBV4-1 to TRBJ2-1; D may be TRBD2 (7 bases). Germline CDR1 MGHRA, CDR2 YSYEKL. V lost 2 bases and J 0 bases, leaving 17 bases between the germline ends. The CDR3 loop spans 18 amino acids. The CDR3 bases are TGCGCCAGCAGCCAATGGGCGGGGGCCCGGGGCTCCTACAATGAGCAGTTCTTC. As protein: CASSQWAGARGSYNEQFF.

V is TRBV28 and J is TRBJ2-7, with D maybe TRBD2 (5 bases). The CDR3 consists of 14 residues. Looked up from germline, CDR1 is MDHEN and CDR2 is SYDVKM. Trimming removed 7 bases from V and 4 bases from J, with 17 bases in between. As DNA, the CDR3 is TGTGCCAGCATCGGACTGGCTCCTACTTACGAGCAGTACTTC. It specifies CASIGLAPTYEQYF.

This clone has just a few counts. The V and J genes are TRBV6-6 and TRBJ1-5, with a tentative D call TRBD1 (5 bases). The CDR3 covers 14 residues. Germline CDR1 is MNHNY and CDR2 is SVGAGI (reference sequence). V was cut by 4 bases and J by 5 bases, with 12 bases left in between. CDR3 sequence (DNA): TGTGCCAGCAGTTTAGTCCAGACAGATCAGCCCCAGCATTTT. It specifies CASSLVQTDQPQHF.

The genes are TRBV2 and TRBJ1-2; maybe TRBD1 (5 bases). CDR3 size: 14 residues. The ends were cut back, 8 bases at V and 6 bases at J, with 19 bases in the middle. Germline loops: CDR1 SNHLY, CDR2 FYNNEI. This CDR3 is CASGVAGRGNGYTF. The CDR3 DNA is TGTGCCAGCGGGGTCGCAGGAAGGGGTAATGGCTACACCTTC.

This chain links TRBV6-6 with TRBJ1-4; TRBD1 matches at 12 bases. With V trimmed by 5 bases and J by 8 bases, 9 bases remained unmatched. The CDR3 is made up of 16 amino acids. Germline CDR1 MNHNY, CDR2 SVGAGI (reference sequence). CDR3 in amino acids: CASSATTGTGGEKLFF. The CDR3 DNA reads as TGTGCCAGCAGTGCAACTACCGGGACAGGGGGCGAAAAACTGTTTTTT.

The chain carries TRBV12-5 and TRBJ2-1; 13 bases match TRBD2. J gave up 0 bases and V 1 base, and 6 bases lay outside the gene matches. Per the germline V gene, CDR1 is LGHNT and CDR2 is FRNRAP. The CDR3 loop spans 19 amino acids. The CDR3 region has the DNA TGTGCTAGTGGTTTGGCCGGGACTAGCGGGGAGAGCTCCTACAATGAGCAGTTCTTC. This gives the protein CASGLAGTSGESSYNEQFF.

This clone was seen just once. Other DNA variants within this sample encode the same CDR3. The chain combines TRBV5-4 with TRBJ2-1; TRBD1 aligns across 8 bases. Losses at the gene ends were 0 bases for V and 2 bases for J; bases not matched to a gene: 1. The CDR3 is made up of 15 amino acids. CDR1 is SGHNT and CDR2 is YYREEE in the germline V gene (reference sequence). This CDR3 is CASSLDRGTYNEQFF. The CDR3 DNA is TGTGCCAGCAGCTTGGACAGGGGGACCTACAATGAGCAGTTCTTC.

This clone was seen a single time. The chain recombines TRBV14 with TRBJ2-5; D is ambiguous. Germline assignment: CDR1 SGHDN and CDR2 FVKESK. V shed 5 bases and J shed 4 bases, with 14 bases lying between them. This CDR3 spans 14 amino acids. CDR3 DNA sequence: TGTGCCAGCAGCTATTCTGACTGGCGAGAGACCCAGTACTTC. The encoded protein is CASSYSDWRETQYF.

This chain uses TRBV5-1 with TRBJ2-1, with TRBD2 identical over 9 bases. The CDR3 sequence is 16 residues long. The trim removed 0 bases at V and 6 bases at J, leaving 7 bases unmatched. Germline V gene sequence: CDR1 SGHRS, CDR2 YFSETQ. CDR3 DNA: TGCGCCAGCAGCTTGGAGCCGCTAGCGGGGACCAATGAGCAGTTCTTC. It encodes CASSLEPLAGTNEQFF.

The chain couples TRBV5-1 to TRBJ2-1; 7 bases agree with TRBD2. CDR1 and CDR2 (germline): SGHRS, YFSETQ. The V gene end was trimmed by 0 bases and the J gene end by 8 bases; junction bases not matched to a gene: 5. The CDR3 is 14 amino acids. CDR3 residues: CASSLANGGDEQFF. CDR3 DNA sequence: TGCGCCAGCAGCTTGGCCAATGGGGGGGATGAGCAGTTCTTC. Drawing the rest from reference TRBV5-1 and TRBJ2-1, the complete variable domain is KAGVTQTPRYLIKTRGQQVTLSCSPISGHRSVSWYQQTPGQGLQFLFEYFSETQRNKGNFPGRFSGRQFSNSRSEMNVSTLELGDSALYLCASSLANGGDEQFFGPGTRLTVL.